These 28 T cell receptor beta chains were all obtained from the same sample, sequenced in a study (dated by TCRdb to 2016 to 2017). Library preparation employed RT-PCR. The run used an Illumina MiSeq. TCRdb itself trimmed the public reads at Q25 with fastp, ran MiXCR and retained productive beta chains. Each CDR3 protein appears once, grouped with its most common genes and DNA. The sample includes about 680,000 distinct CDR3 sequences, with 13% to 15% observed a single time. The top ten clones comprise 3% to 4.5% of the sample. What was sequenced was memory CD4+ T cells from blood. These receptors originate from a female donor in good health, serving as a healthy control.

This clonotype showed up just a few times. The chain carries TRBV20-1 and TRBJ1-4; 8 nucleotides match TRBD1. The germline gives CDR1 DFQATT, CDR2 SNEGSKA (reference sequence). CDR3 length equals 15 residues. With V trimmed by 3 bases and J by 7 bases, 10 bases remained unmatched. CDR3 bases: TGCAGTGCTAGCGGGACAGGAGGGTACGGTGAAAAACTGTTTTTT. Encoded protein: CSASGTGGYGEKLFF.

This clonotype was seen ten or more times. This chain uses TRBV9 with TRBJ1-1, with a possible D match to TRBD1 (6 bases). Trimming pared 0 bases from V and 5 bases from J, leaving 14 bases between. CDR1 SGDLS and CDR2 YYNGEE come from the germline V gene. The CDR3 runs 15 residues. The CDR3, as DNA: TGTGCCAGCAGCGTAGCCCCAGGGGCAGGGACTGAAGCTTTCTTT. It translates to CASSVAPGAGTEAFF.

On this clonotype: The junction departs from the called germline gene at one end, perhaps through a read error. The rearrangement joins TRBV7-7 to TRBJ2-1, with D perhaps matching TRBD2 (5 bases). This CDR3 is built from 14 residues. CDR1 is SSHAT and CDR2 is FNYEAQ in the germline V gene (reference sequence). The CDR3, as DNA: TGTGCTAGCAGCTTCGGAGGAGTCTACAATGAGCAGTTCTTC. This sequence encodes CASSFGGVYNEQFF. Complete variable domain (other parts from reference TRBV7-7 and TRBJ2-1): GAGVSQSPRYKVTKRGQDVTLRCDPISSHATLYWYQQALGQGPEFLTYFNYEAQPDKSGLPSDRFSAERPEGSISTLTIQRTEQRDSAMYRCASSFGGVYNEQFFGPGTRLTVL.

The genes are TRBV28 and TRBJ1-1; D is unresolved. This CDR3 has 14 residues. Trimming took 1 base from V and 0 from J, leaving 6 bases between them. Looked up from germline, CDR1 is MDHEN and CDR2 is SYDVKM. As DNA, the CDR3 is TGTGCCAGCAGTTTATTACAGATGAACACTGAAGCTTTCTTT. Protein: CASSLLQMNTEAFF.

This clonotype was detected only a few times. The chain couples TRBV4-3 to TRBJ1-4; D gene uncertain. The CDR3 has 16 amino acids. Germline values: CDR1 LGHNA, CDR2 YSLEER. With 0 bases removed from V and 7 bases from J, the gap between germline ends came to 15 bases. The CDR3 DNA reads TGCGCCAGCAGCCAAGATCTTGGAGGGATGGTTGAAAAACTGTTTTTT. This sequence encodes CASSQDLGGMVEKLFF.

A few counts support this clonotype. The chain combines TRBV28 with TRBJ2-7, with TRBD2 matching 12 bases. V was pared by 5 bases and J by 2 bases, with 7 bases of the junction left unmatched. CDR3 size: 16 residues. Germline lookup yields CDR1 MDHEN and CDR2 SYDVKM. The CDR3 loop is CASSTSTSGSPYEQYF. Here the CDR3 DNA reads TGTGCCAGCAGTACCTCGACTAGCGGGAGCCCCTACGAGCAGTACTTC.

This clonotype was counted only a few times. V is TRBV6-1 and J is TRBJ2-7; no firm D call. This CDR3 is 13 amino acids long. Germline loops: CDR1 MNHNS, CDR2 SASEGT. Trimming removed 6 bases at V and 3 bases at J, with 12 bases between. CDR3 in DNA: TGTGCCAGCAGCAAAACGCCAGACTACGAGCAGTACTTC. Amino acids: CASSKTPDYEQYF.

V usage is TRBV29-1 and J usage is TRBJ1-2; the D gene is possibly TRBD1 (5 bases). Trimming cost V 1 base and J 4 bases, with 10 bases left between them. This CDR3 region has 13 residues. Per the germline V gene, CDR1 is SQVTM and CDR2 is ANQGSEA. CDR3 nucleotide sequence: TGCAGCGTTGAAGGGGTTGGGGGCTATGGCTACACCTTC. Amino acid sequence: CSVEGVGGYGYTF.

Only a few counts were recorded for this clonotype. V is TRBV12-3 or TRBV12-4 and J is TRBJ2-7, with D perhaps matching TRBD1 (6 bases). With 5 bases removed from V and 3 bases from J, the gap between germline ends came to 23 bases. CDR3 length equals 17 residues. The CDR3, as DNA: TGTGCCAGCAGTCAAGCGACAGGCCTTAAAGGGGGCTACGAGCAGTACTTC. Amino acids: CASSQATGLKGGYEQYF.

In this sample, this clonotype turned up a few times. The genes are TRBV20-1 and TRBJ2-5, with 9 positions matching TRBD2. This CDR3 has 11 residues. Trimming at V came to 7 bases and at J to 3 bases, leaving 0 bases not matched to a gene. Germline CDR1 reads DFQATT; CDR2 reads SNEGSKA (reference sequence). The CDR3: CSGLAEETQYF. The CDR3 nucleotides are TGCAGTGGACTAGCGGAAGAGACCCAGTACTTC.

The sample holds a few counts of this clonotype. The genes are TRBV5-6 and TRBJ2-6; TRBD1 matches at 7 bases. Per the germline V gene, CDR1 is SGHDT and CDR2 is YYEEEE. CDR3 length: 16 amino acids. Trimming took 4 bases from V and 1 from J; bases not matched to a gene: 5. CDR3 loop: CASSVGTASGANVLTF. The CDR3 bases are TGTGCCAGCAGCGTCGGGACAGCGTCTGGGGCCAACGTCCTGACTTTC.

This clonotype was seen more than once but under ten times. The chain carries TRBV5-1 and TRBJ2-1; a weak D match, TRBD2 (5 bases). This CDR3 is 15 amino acids long. Germline values: CDR1 SGHRS, CDR2 YFSETQ. Deletions cut 0 bases from V and 12 bases from J, with 19 bases between. The CDR3 nucleotides are TGCGCCAGCAGCTTGGGGTCCACGGGCCAGGACTTGCAGTTCTTC. It translates to CASSLGSTGQDLQFF.

The gene calls are TRBV12-3 or TRBV12-4 and TRBJ2-7, with a possible D match to TRBD2 (7 bases). V gave up 8 bases and J gave up 5 bases, with 25 bases separating them. The CDR3 spans 16 residues. The CDR3 loop is CASGLNTGGRHNEQYF. In DNA, the CDR3 is TGTGCCAGCGGTCTCAATACGGGGGGCAGACATAACGAGCAGTACTTC.

This clonotype has more than one count but fewer than ten. DNA of the CDR3: TGTGCCAGCAGTTTGCCAACCCAGCTAACAGATACGCAGTATTTT. Translation gives CASSLPTQLTDTQYF. The chain employs TRBV28 and TRBJ2-3; D not certain. From germline, CDR1 is MDHEN and CDR2 SYDVKM. V shed 3 bases and J shed 3 bases, with 13 bases lying between them. This CDR3 has 15 amino acids. Based on the CDR3 plus reference TRBV28 and TRBJ2-3, the full variable domain is DVKVTQSSRYLVKRTGEKVFLECVQDMDHENMFWYRQDPGLGLRLIYFSYDVKMKEKGDIPEGYSVSREKKERFSLILESASTNQTSMYLCASSLPTQLTDTQYFGPGTRLTVL.

This clonotype has just a few counts. This chain connects TRBV20-1 to TRBJ2-7; the D gene could be TRBD1 or TRBD2 (5 bases each). Germline assignment: CDR1 DFQATT and CDR2 SNEGSKA (reference sequence). V was clipped by 6 bases and J by 1 base, with 16 bases between them. The CDR3 has 14 amino acids. In DNA form, the CDR3 reads TGCAGTGCACACGGGACCCCCTCATCCTACGAGCAGTACTTC. As protein: CSAHGTPSSYEQYF.

This chain links TRBV2 with TRBJ2-3, with 8 bases identical to TRBD2. Germline CDR1 SNHLY, CDR2 FYNNEI. The CDR3 is made up of 15 amino acids. V was pared by 7 bases and J by 1 base, with 7 bases of the junction left unmatched. CDR3 amino acids: CASKRERWRTDTQYF. CDR3 DNA: TGTGCCAGCAAGCGGGAGAGGTGGCGCACAGATACGCAGTATTTT.

This clonotype has at least ten counts. The chain employs TRBV4-3 and TRBJ2-1; tentatively, D is TRBD2 (6 bases). Germline V gene sequence: CDR1 LGHNA, CDR2 YSLEER. The V and J ends lost 0 bases and 8 bases respectively, with 11 bases between them. This CDR3 region has 14 residues. For the CDR3, the DNA is TGCGCCAGCAGCCAAGACGGGGGAGCAGATGAGCAGTTCTTC. It is translated as CASSQDGGADEQFF.

This clonotype was seen only a few times. The chain recombines TRBV15 with TRBJ2-3, with a possible D match to TRBD1 (6 bases). CDR1 and CDR2 from the germline V gene are LNHNV and YYDKDF (reference sequence). The V end was cut by 0 bases, the J end by 3 bases, with 25 bases between. The CDR3 contains 20 residues. The DNA of the CDR3 is TGTGCCACCAGCAGAGAGGCTATACCCACACCGACAGGCTTAACAGATACGCAGTATTTT. Residues: CATSREAIPTPTGLTDTQYF. The complete variable domain, with remaining parts taken from reference TRBV15 and TRBJ2-3, reads DAMVIQNPRYQVTQFGKPVTLSCSQTLNHNVMYWYQQKSSQAPKLLFHYYDKDFNNEADTPDNFQSRRPNTSFCFLDIRSPGLGDTAMYLCATSREAIPTPTGLTDTQYFGPGTRLTVL.

About this clonotype: Lacking the conserved final phenylalanine or tryptophan, this CDR3 likely reflects a read error. No DNA is shown, since the ends of the CDR3 on it are uncertain; the CDR3 is the one TCRdb lists. The rearrangement uses TRBV6-5 and TRBJ1-2. Per the germline V gene, CDR1 is MNHEY and CDR2 is SVGAGI. From its first to its last residue, the CDR3 has 10 amino acids. The CDR3 sequence: CASSLYGFAL.

V usage is TRBV7-9 and J usage is TRBJ1-3; 7 bases fit TRBD1. The CDR3 has 14 residues. Germline trimming cut 6 bases from V and 4 bases from J; bases unmatched to any gene: 6. CDR1 and CDR2 (germline): SEHNR, FQNEAQ (reference sequence). CDR3 nucleotides: TGTGCCAGCAGGCCGGAGGGGGCCGGAAACACCATATATTTT. This gives the protein CASRPEGAGNTIYF. The full variable domain, rest sourced from reference TRBV7-9 and TRBJ1-3, is DTGVSQNPRHKITKRGQNVTFRCDPISEHNRLYWYRQTLGQGPEFLTYFQNEAQLEKSRLLSDRFSAERPKGSFSTLEIQRTEQGDSAMYLCASRPEGAGNTIYFGEGSWLTVV.

This clonotype was detected many times. The rearrangement joins TRBV27 to TRBJ2-7; D is unresolved. The CDR3 loop spans 13 amino acids. Germline V gene lookup returns CDR1 MNHEY and CDR2 SMNVEV (reference sequence). V lost 2 bases and J lost 2, with 7 bases in between. The CDR3 bases are TGTGCCAGCAGTTTACCTGATACCTACGAGCAGTACTTC. Translating it yields CASSLPDTYEQYF.

The chain joins TRBV20-1 to TRBJ1-6, with D perhaps TRBD1 (6 bases). V gave up 8 bases and J gave up 0 bases, with 11 bases separating them. Germline CDR1 reads DFQATT; CDR2 reads SNEGSKA (reference sequence). This CDR3 spans 14 amino acids. The DNA of the CDR3 is TGCAGTTCTATACAGGGCTCCTATAATTCACCCCTCCACTTT. It translates to CSSIQGSYNSPLHF.

The chain is built from TRBV9 and TRBJ2-1, with 7 bases matching TRBD1. Trimming cost V 0 bases and J 3 bases; bases outside gene matches: 3. Germline CDR1 reads SGDLS; CDR2 reads YYNGEE. The CDR3 runs 15 residues. The CDR3 is CASSVVGTDYNEQFF. The DNA for the CDR3 is TGTGCCAGCAGCGTAGTCGGGACAGACTACAATGAGCAGTTCTTC. Together with reference TRBV9 and TRBJ2-1, the CDR3 gives the full variable domain: DSGVTQTPKHLITATGQRVTLRCSPRSGDLSVYWYQQSLDQGLQFLIQYYNGEERAKGNILERFSAQQFPDLHSELNLSSLELGDSALYFCASSVVGTDYNEQFFGPGTRLTVL.

This rearrangement joins TRBV3-1 to TRBJ1-4; 10 positions agree with TRBD1. The CDR3 spans 15 residues. Unmatched junction bases numbered 10, after V lost 4 bases and J lost 11 bases. The germline V gene has CDR1 LGHDT and CDR2 YNNKEL (reference sequence). CDR3 protein: CASSPMGQGIGKLFF. DNA for the CDR3: TGTGCCAGCAGCCCTATGGGACAGGGGATTGGGAAACTGTTTTTT.

The gene calls are TRBV2 and TRBJ2-3, with a tentative D call TRBD2 (6 bases). Germline CDR1 reads SNHLY; CDR2 reads FYNNEI. The length of the CDR3 is 19 residues. V was cut by 8 bases and J by 0 bases, with 27 bases left in between. CDR3: CASRLDTPALADSTDTQYF. The CDR3 DNA sequence: TGTGCCAGCCGACTCGACACCCCGGCACTAGCAGATAGCACAGATACGCAGTATTTT.

This clonotype was recorded at least ten times. This chain connects TRBV20-1 to TRBJ1-5; D perhaps matches TRBD1 (5 bases). The CDR3 is 13 residues long. Looked up from germline, CDR1 is DFQATT and CDR2 is SNEGSKA (reference sequence). V was pared by 3 bases and J by 3 bases, with 9 bases between. This CDR3 reads CSASAGPNQPQHF. The CDR3 bases are TGCAGTGCTAGTGCGGGGCCCAATCAGCCCCAGCATTTT.

This clonotype was found a few times. J is TRBJ1-2 and V is TRBV29-1, with no clear D. The CDR3 runs to 14 residues. Germline assignment: CDR1 SQVTM and CDR2 ANQGSEA. The V gene lost 5 bases and the J gene lost 0 bases, with 13 bases spanning the gap. The CDR3 loop is CSVLGEGANYGYTF. DNA of the CDR3: TGCAGCGTTTTAGGCGAGGGAGCTAACTATGGCTACACCTTC. The complete variable domain, with remaining parts taken from reference TRBV29-1 and TRBJ1-2, reads SAVISQKPSRDICQRGTSLTIQCQVDSQVTMMFWYRQQPGQSLTLIATANQGSEATYESGFVIDKFPISRPNLTFSTLTVSNMSPEDSSIYLCSVLGEGANYGYTFGSGTRLTVV.

The chain uses TRBV3-1 and TRBJ2-7, with a possible D match to TRBD1 (5 bases). CDR3 size: 12 residues. The ends were cut back, 3 bases at V and 8 bases at J, with 11 bases in the middle. Germline CDR1 is LGHDT and CDR2 is YNNKEL (reference sequence). The CDR3 loop is CASSHGDSQQYF. DNA for the CDR3: TGTGCCAGCAGCCACGGCGACAGTCAGCAGTACTTC.